The 15 T cell receptor beta chains below were found in one sample sequenced in a study of cytomegalovirus exposure and HLA in healthy donors (dated by TCRdb to the late 2010s). Library generation was performed with the immunoSEQ multiplex PCR assay. The multiplex PCR relied on a mix of 60 forward primers for TCR Vbeta segments and 13 reverse primers for TCR Jbeta segments. TCRdb stores this immuneACCESS table with in-frame sequences only. Part of the clones is absent; in the studies checked, under half of the shortfall reflects unresolved V genes, and no reason is known for the rest. Within this sample are under 200,000 clones, with 60% to 80% of them counted one time only. The ten most abundant clones make up around 1.5% of the sample. The sample taken for sequencing was PBMCs. These TCRs come from a woman aged 25 to 39 in good health and CMV-seronegative.

This clone was picked up one time. The V call is TRBV5-1, the J call TRBJ2-6, with a weak D call TRBD1 (6 bases). The CDR3 is 16 amino acids. Per the germline V gene, CDR1 is SGHRS and CDR2 is YFSETQ. V was trimmed by 4 bases and J by 2 bases, leaving 13 bases between them. Here the CDR3 DNA reads TGCGCCAGCAGCCCCGGACAGAGGGCTGGGGCCAACGTCCTGACTTTC. It encodes CASSPGQRAGANVLTF.

This chain links TRBV5-4 with TRBJ2-5, with D perhaps matching TRBD2 (6 bases). The CDR3 sequence is 16 residues long. Trimming stripped 0 bases from V and 0 bases from J, with 12 bases between. Germline V lookup: CDR1 SGHNT, CDR2 YYREEE (reference sequence). CDR3 amino acids: CASSLEGGGYQETQYF. For the CDR3, the DNA is TGTGCCAGCAGCTTGGAGGGAGGAGGGTACCAAGAGACCCAGTACTTC.

The chain employs TRBV29-1 and TRBJ1-1, with a possible D match to TRBD1 (6 bases). V dropped 1 base and J dropped 8 bases, with 20 bases sitting between them. Germline V lookup: CDR1 SQVTM, CDR2 ANQGSEA. The CDR3 is 15 amino acids. The CDR3 here is CSVEGSGQPQTEAFF. CDR3 nucleotides: TGCAGCGTTGAAGGTTCCGGACAGCCGCAAACGGAAGCTTTCTTT.

The chain joins TRBV12-5 to TRBJ2-5, with D possibly being TRBD2 (7 bases). Looked up from germline, CDR1 is LGHNT and CDR2 is FRNRAP. The CDR3 covers 13 residues. The CDR3 bases are TGTGCAACCACTGGGGGGGCAGAAGAGACCCAGTACTTC. Residues: CATTGGAEETQYF.

V gene TRBV6-1 combines with J gene TRBJ1-1, with TRBD1 matching over 7 bases. The trim removed 7 bases at V and 4 bases at J, leaving 6 bases unmatched. Germline CDR1 MNHNS, CDR2 SASEGT. This CDR3 comprises 13 residues. CDR3 sequence: CASTEGAGTEAFF. The CDR3 coding sequence is TGTGCCAGCACCGAGGGGGCTGGCACTGAAGCTTTCTTT.

The rearrangement uses TRBV5-1 and TRBJ2-5; 10 bases map to TRBD1. Germline values: CDR1 SGHRS, CDR2 YFSETQ. The ends lost 2 bases at V and 5 bases at J; junction bases unmatched: 9. CDR3 length equals 16 residues. CDR3 bases: TGCGCCAGCAGCTTCCTGCCGACAGGGGGCCGGGAGACCCAGTACTTC. It specifies CASSFLPTGGRETQYF.

The rearrangement joins TRBV15 to TRBJ2-7, with 7 bases that match TRBD1. The CDR3 consists of 16 residues. CDR1 is LNHNV, CDR2 YYDKDF, per germline (reference sequence). The V gene end was trimmed by 3 bases and the J gene end by 3 bases; junction bases not matched to a gene: 11. DNA for the CDR3: TGTGCCACCAGCAGCCCCGGGACAGTGAACTTCTACGAGCAGTACTTC. It encodes CATSSPGTVNFYEQYF.

The chain couples TRBV6-1 to TRBJ2-5; no clear D gene. This CDR3 region has 14 residues. V was clipped by 6 bases and J by 5 bases, with 16 bases between them. Germline assignment: CDR1 MNHNS and CDR2 SASEGT. In DNA form, the CDR3 reads TGTGCCAGCAGCTATTTCTCGGGTGCGGAGACCCAGTACTTC. Its translation: CASSYFSGAETQYF.

The rearrangement uses TRBV5-1 and TRBJ1-4, with TRBD1 matching over 7 bases. V lost 2 bases and J lost 4; bases outside the gene matches: 5. CDR3 size: 15 residues. Germline lookup yields CDR1 SGHRS and CDR2 YFSETQ. CDR3 DNA: TGCGCCAGCAGCTTTGTGACAGGGATTAATGAAAAACTGTTTTTT. Translation gives CASSFVTGINEKLFF.

This chain links TRBV7-6 with TRBJ2-2; a possible D gene is TRBD1 (6 bases). Germline CDR1 and CDR2: SGHVS and FNYEAQ. This CDR3 is 15 amino acids long. With 5 bases removed from V and 1 base from J, the gap between germline ends came to 11 bases. The CDR3 here is CASSLRTENTGELFF. The CDR3 region has the DNA TGTGCCAGCAGCCTCCGGACAGAGAACACCGGGGAGCTGTTTTTT.

This clone was counted a few times. The CDR3 DNA is TGTGCCAGCAGTGATCCCGACAGGGGAGCGTCCGAAAAACTGTTTTTT. The encoded protein is CASSDPDRGASEKLFF. The chain combines TRBV6-4 with TRBJ1-4; TRBD1 matches at 8 bases. Germline V gene lookup returns CDR1 MRHNA and CDR2 SNTAGT. Trimming took 3 bases from V and 8 from J; bases not matched to a gene: 11. The CDR3 contains 16 residues.

This clone was detected only a few times. V usage is TRBV6-6 and J usage is TRBJ1-5; D uncertain. CDR3 length: 12 residues. Trimming took 5 bases from V and 5 from J, leaving 7 bases between them. Germline assignment: CDR1 MNHNY and CDR2 SVGAGI (reference sequence). CDR3 DNA sequence: TGTGCCAGCAGTCAGCGGTATCAGCCCCAGCATTTT. Protein product: CASSQRYQPQHF.

The chain has TRBV10-3 and TRBJ2-1; 7 bases are shared with TRBD1. In germline, CDR1 is ENHRY, CDR2 SYGVKD. V shed 8 bases and J 2 bases; nucleotides not matched to a gene: 0. This CDR3 has 12 amino acids. CDR3 sequence reads: CAIGQAYNEQFF. The CDR3, as DNA: TGTGCCATCGGACAGGCCTACAATGAGCAGTTCTTC.

The table lists this clone with a few counts. V usage is TRBV7-8 and J usage is TRBJ2-7; 7 bases map to TRBD1. This CDR3 comprises 12 residues. Germline values: CDR1 SGHVS, CDR2 FQNEAQ. The J segment lost 5 bases and the V segment lost 5 bases, leaving 3 bases of the junction unmatched. The CDR3 spells CASSRDRDEQYF. CDR3 sequence (DNA): TGTGCCAGCAGCCGTGACAGGGACGAGCAGTACTTC. Full variable domain (outside the CDR3, taken from reference TRBV7-8 and TRBJ2-7): GAGVSQSPRYKVAKRGQDVALRCDPISGHVSLFWYQQALGQGPEFLTYFQNEAQLDKSGLPSDRFFAERPEGSVSTLKIQRTQQEDSAVYLCASSRDRDEQYFGPGTRLTVT.

The chain joins TRBV5-8 to TRBJ2-5, with D possibly TRBD1 on 6 matching bases. The DNA end is more similar to TRBJ2-7, so the J call may be wrong. CDR1 and CDR2 (germline): SGHTS, YDEGEE. The CDR3 totals 17 residues. The CDR3 sequence is CASSFHLSDSRAYEQYF. CDR3 sequence (DNA): TGTGCCAGCAGCTTTCATCTCTCGGACAGCAGAGCCTACGAGCAGTACTTC.